The 21 T cell receptor beta chains reported below all come from one sample, sequenced in a study of OX40 agonist ivuxolimab in advanced cancers. TCRdb's copy holds only in-frame clones and misses some; the assay was immunoSEQ multiplex PCR. Of 65,000 to 80,000 clones in the sample, 92% were seen once. The material sequenced was CD4+ or CD8+ T cells sorted from blood, taken in a trial of the OX40 agonist ivuxolimab. The receptors derive from an adult with an advanced solid tumor such as melanoma, head and neck, liver or kidney cancer.

The chain joins TRBV27 to TRBJ1-4; D call uncertain. Trimming stripped 3 bases from V and 0 bases from J, with 11 bases between. The germline gives CDR1 MNHEY, CDR2 SMNVEV (reference sequence). The CDR3 contains 16 residues. The CDR3 DNA reads TGTGCCAGCAGTTTGGACCGGGTGACAACTAATGAAAAACTGTTTTTT. Translation gives CASSLDRVTTNEKLFF.

This clone was counted once. The rearrangement links TRBV10-1 to TRBJ2-3, with D unresolved. CDR3 size: 14 residues. CDR1 and CDR2 from the germline V gene are WNHNN and SYGVQD (reference sequence). V was pared by 5 bases and J by 0 bases, with 9 bases between. This CDR3 is CASSRHSSTDTQYF. CDR3 nucleotides: TGCGCCAGCAGTCGACACTCTAGCACAGATACGCAGTATTTT.

The V and J genes are TRBV5-6 and TRBJ2-7, with D perhaps TRBD2 (6 bases). Germline CDR1 is SGHDT and CDR2 is YYEEEE. V lost 4 bases, J lost 3 bases, and 17 bases lay in between. The CDR3 loop spans 15 amino acids. CDR3 region: CASSRGTEGYYEQYF. In nucleotides, the CDR3 is TGTGCCAGCAGCCGTGGGACGGAGGGATACTACGAGCAGTACTTC.

This clone was found once. The V call is TRBV5-6, the J call TRBJ2-7, with D uncertain. The germline V gene has CDR1 SGHDT and CDR2 YYEEEE. Trimming left V 0 bases short and J 0 bases short, with 7 bases between. The CDR3 totals 14 residues. This CDR3 reads CASSLGHGSYEQYF. CDR3 in DNA: TGTGCCAGCAGCTTGGGACACGGCTCCTACGAGCAGTACTTC.

This chain connects TRBV12-1 to TRBJ2-3; the table's D call of TRBD2 was not tested on the DNA. TRBV12-1 is tagged as a pseudogene. This CDR3 comprises 12 residues. The CDR3 is CASSLLGGTQYF. The CDR3, as DNA: TGTGCCAGCAGCTTGTTGGGGGGAACGCAGTATTTT.

The chain employs TRBV4-1 and TRBJ2-3, with unresolved D. From germline, CDR1 is MGHRA and CDR2 YSYEKL. The CDR3 has 15 residues. Trimming took off 1 base at V and 2 bases at J, with 10 bases between the two ends. CDR3 protein: CASSQVPEFTDTQYF. In nucleotides, the CDR3 is TGCGCCAGCAGCCAAGTACCAGAGTTCACAGATACGCAGTATTTT.

The V call is TRBV7-9, the J call TRBJ1-1; unclear D gene. Trimming took off 1 base at V and 1 base at J, with 4 bases between the two ends. CDR3 length: 13 amino acids. Germline CDR1 and CDR2: SEHNR and FQNEAQ (reference sequence). The CDR3 bases are TGTGCCAGCAGCTTAGGGGCGAACACTGAAGCTTTCTTT. This gives the protein CASSLGANTEAFF.

The rearrangement joins TRBV11-2 to TRBJ2-3, with D perhaps assigned TRBD1 or TRBD2 (5 bases each). The CDR3 contains 15 residues. Per the germline V gene, CDR1 is SGHAT and CDR2 is FQNNGV. V was clipped by 2 bases and J by 0 bases, with 9 bases between them. CDR3 residues: CASSLWGSSTDTQYF. For the CDR3, the DNA is TGTGCCAGCAGCTTATGGGGGTCTAGCACAGATACGCAGTATTTT.

The rearrangement links TRBV7-9 to TRBJ1-2, with a tentative D call TRBD1 (6 bases). Trimming took 5 bases from V and 6 from J, leaving 19 bases between them. The CDR3 contains 15 residues. From germline, CDR1 is SEHNR and CDR2 FQNEAQ (reference sequence). DNA for the CDR3: TGTGCCAGCAGCACGATACAGGGACCTGAGGATGGCTACACCTTC. Protein sequence: CASSTIQGPEDGYTF. Complete variable domain (other parts from reference TRBV7-9 and TRBJ1-2): DTGVSQNPRHKITKRGQNVTFRCDPISEHNRLYWYRQTLGQGPEFLTYFQNEAQLEKSRLLSDRFSAERPKGSFSTLEIQRTEQGDSAMYLCASSTIQGPEDGYTFGSGTRLTVV.

This clone was picked up a small number of times. This chain joins TRBV9 and TRBJ1-1; weak D call: TRBD1 (5 bases). The CDR3 covers 13 residues. Trimming pared 3 bases from V and 4 bases from J, leaving 10 bases between. Germline V gene data show CDR1 as SGDLS and CDR2 as YYNGEE. CDR3 nucleotide sequence: TGTGCCAGCAGCGCAGCAGGGAGCACTGAAGCTTTCTTT. It encodes CASSAAGSTEAFF.

This chain joins TRBV4-1 and TRBJ2-7; D might be TRBD1 or TRBD2, each matching 5 bases. Trimming removed 5 bases at V and 3 bases at J, with 14 bases between. Germline CDR1 reads MGHRA; CDR2 reads YSYEKL. CDR3 length: 14 residues. CDR3 residues: CASSETGTGYEQYF. CDR3 nucleotides: TGCGCCAGCAGCGAAACCGGGACGGGCTACGAGCAGTACTTC.

The DNA of the CDR3 is TGTGCCAGCAGCAATTTCCACAGGGCTGGCTACACCTTC. This sequence encodes CASSNFHRAGYTF. J is TRBJ1-2 and V is TRBV21-1; the table's D call TRBD1 went unverified against the DNA. TRBV21-1 is a pseudogene. The CDR3 extends over 13 amino acids.

The chain links TRBV7-2 to TRBJ2-5; no definite D call. The CDR3 runs to 15 residues. Trimming stripped 4 bases from V and 4 bases from J, with 16 bases between. Germline-derived CDR1 and CDR2 are SGHTA and FQGNSA. This chain's CDR3 is CASSSPDLGGETQYF. In nucleotides, the CDR3 is TGTGCCAGCAGCTCCCCCGACCTGGGCGGAGAGACCCAGTACTTC.

V usage is TRBV7-9 and J usage is TRBJ2-3, with a possible D match to TRBD1 (5 bases). The CDR3 covers 14 residues. Deletions cut 5 bases from V and 0 bases from J, with 9 bases between. Germline lookup yields CDR1 SEHNR and CDR2 FQNEAQ (reference sequence). The DNA for the CDR3 is TGTGCCAGCAGCGGATGGGGCAGCACAGATACGCAGTATTTT. Encoded protein: CASSGWGSTDTQYF.

V is TRBV27 and J is TRBJ2-1; D is undetermined. V lost 1 base, J lost 0 bases, and 7 bases lay in between. Germline loops: CDR1 MNHEY, CDR2 SMNVEV (reference sequence). The CDR3 is 15 residues long. The CDR3 region has the DNA TGTGCCAGCAGTTTATACCCCGCCTCCTACAATGAGCAGTTCTTC. Its protein product is CASSLYPASYNEQFF.

This clone was detected only a few times. The chain recombines TRBV9 with TRBJ1-5; TRBD1 is a possible D gene (5 bases). Germline V gene sequence: CDR1 SGDLS, CDR2 YYNGEE. The CDR3 is 17 residues long. V was cut by 4 bases and J by 2 bases, with 19 bases left in between. The CDR3: CASSSTGESGGNQPQHF. The CDR3 bases are TGTGCCAGCAGCTCTACGGGGGAGAGTGGGGGCAATCAGCCCCAGCATTTT. The complete variable domain, with remaining parts taken from reference TRBV9 and TRBJ1-5, reads DSGVTQTPKHLITATGQRVTLRCSPRSGDLSVYWYQQSLDQGLQFLIQYYNGEERAKGNILERFSAQQFPDLHSELNLSSLELGDSALYFCASSSTGESGGNQPQHFGDGTRLSIL.

The chain links TRBV9 to TRBJ2-1; 7 bases are a match to TRBD1. CDR3 size: 16 residues. Trimming at V came to 4 bases and at J to 5 bases, leaving 12 bases not matched to a gene. The germline V gene has CDR1 SGDLS and CDR2 YYNGEE. The CDR3 DNA reads TGTGCCAGCAGCCCACCACCACAGGGGCGAGACAATGAGCAGTTCTTC. Its protein is CASSPPPQGRDNEQFF.

J is TRBJ2-3 and V is TRBV7-8, with 9 positions matching TRBD1. CDR1 is SGHVS, CDR2 FQNEAQ, per germline. CDR3 length: 15 amino acids. V was clipped by 6 bases and J by 5 bases; unmatched bases: 9. Here the CDR3 DNA reads TGTGCCAGCAGATCCACAGGGGGCTTTGGAGATACGCAGTATTTT. It translates to CASRSTGGFGDTQYF.

This CDR3 reads CASSFRGLYEQYF. Written as DNA, the CDR3 is TGCGCCAGCAGCTTCAGGGGTCTATACGAGCAGTACTTC. V is TRBV5-1 and J is TRBJ2-7, with D possibly matching TRBD1 (6 bases). The V and J ends lost 2 bases and 4 bases respectively, with 10 bases between them. The germline gives CDR1 SGHRS, CDR2 YFSETQ. The CDR3 runs 13 residues.

The chain is built from TRBV27 and TRBJ1-2; D not resolved. CDR3 length: 14 amino acids. Trimming shortened V by 6 bases and J by 4 bases, and 15 bases separated the two germline ends. Germline V gene sequence: CDR1 MNHEY, CDR2 SMNVEV (reference sequence). CDR3 amino acids: CASSLDGSGYGYTF. CDR3 nucleotide sequence: TGTGCCAGCAGCCTCGACGGATCCGGCTATGGCTACACCTTC.

This chain links TRBV7-3 with TRBJ1-1; D might be TRBD1 (5 bases). Germline CDR1 is SGHTA and CDR2 is FQGTGA. The CDR3 spans 15 residues. V dropped 2 bases and J dropped 6 bases, with 16 bases sitting between them. The DNA for the CDR3 is TGTGCCAGCAGCTTAGAGGCAGGGAGTCGGCCTGAAGCTTTCTTT. Translating gives CASSLEAGSRPEAFF.